The source of this T cell receptor (beta chain) is a study of graft-versus-host responses after intestinal transplantation (dated by TCRdb to 2020 to 2023). Looking at the study overall: Multivisceral, liver-intestinal, or isolated intestinal transplants were received by the recipients. Rather than being sequenced by the commercial service, samples from a few later patients were sequenced in-house on an Illumina MiSeq and processed with MiXCR. After intestinal transplantation, graft-versus-host and host-versus-graft alloreactive T cell clones in the graft, circulation and bone marrow were tracked using bulk TCR-beta CDR3 sequencing. Of the 20 to 30 intestinal transplant recipients enrolled in the cohort, one of whom was a retransplant, a few patients without pretransplant specimens were excluded. Every recipient was given anti-thymocyte globulin induction, followed by around three years of maintenance tacrolimus and steroids. To identify alloreactive clones, pre-transplant mixed lymphocyte reaction products were sequenced and then compared with unstimulated pre-transplant donor and recipient T cells. A peak of at least 4% donor T cells among recipient peripheral blood mononuclear cells was the definition used for donor T cell macrochimerism. Overall results and qualifications from the work: Conclusions were limited by the relatively low number and heterogeneity of intestinal transplant patients. In patients with donor T cell macrochimerism, the allografts had high GvH to HvG T cell clonal ratios. Early after transplant, peak levels of circulating GvH clones were associated with declines in HvG clones. GvH clones turned up in recipient bone marrow, with some appearing earlier in ileal mucosa or blood, a pattern consistent with an intestinal mucosal origin.

The CDR3 has 17 amino acids, counting the end cysteine and phenylalanine. The retained sequence is limited to the CDR3, 51 bases, with the frame set at the first base. CDR1 and CDR2, per the germline V gene (reference sequence), are MNHEY and SMNVEV. Unmatched junction bases come to 14, with V trimmed by 5 bases and J by 5 bases. Libraries were prepared through the immunoSEQ multiplex PCR assay. For most patients, genomic DNA was isolated with the Qiagen DNeasy Blood and Tissue Kit and sent frozen to Adaptive Biotechnologies for TCR sequencing. High-throughput TCR-beta CDR3 sequencing of genomic DNA from most patients was performed by Adaptive Biotechnologies. The source study handled its data this way. TCR sequencing data for around 19 patients were retrieved from Adaptive's ImmunoSEQ software; a few other patients were processed with MiXCR and VDJtools. CD4 versus CD8 sorting errors were corrected by removing sequences found in both subsets at a frequency ratio below 5:1. Because the origin of CDR3 nucleotide sequences shared between donor and recipient could not be assigned, those sequences were removed. Alloreactive clones required at least 2-fold expansion over unstimulated cells and minimum CFSE-low frequency of 0.002% (template counts) or 0.001% (read counts). Mappable clones were those detected in sequenced pre-transplant spleen, lymph node, or MLR CFSE-low populations of the donor or recipient. Cumulative frequency of alloreactive clones was calculated as a percentage of all sequences weighted by copy number. TCRdb limited this immuneACCESS table to in-frame rearrangements with V and J called. A share of clones is missing; checked studies link under half to unresolved V genes, and the rest is unexplained. V and J calls and clone size are those listed in that table; D and trimming were worked out from the DNA. This sample has tens of thousands of clones in its table, and approximately 84% of those were observed once. The ten biggest clones cover 0.35% to 0.45% of the sample.

A note on this clone: The target of this receptor is not known. Per-base quality was not reported, and no clone a single base away is much larger than it.

What the time point label conveys for this sample: cells obtained before transplantation from donor or recipient. CD3+CD4+ and CD3+CD8+ populations were FACS-sorted from unstimulated pre-transplant donor and recipient cells taken from spleen or lymph nodes. The V and J genes are TRBV27 and TRBJ1-2, with TRBD1 identical over 10 junction bases. This TCR was sampled from a human donor who was the organ donor for an intestinal transplant. Sequenced material: unstimulated CD4+ T cells sorted from spleen or lymph node cells, taken before transplant. The DNA sequence reads TGTGCCAGCAGTGCCCGGGACGGGGACAGGGGAAAATATGGCTACACCTTC. Its product reads: CASSARDGDRGKYGYTF.